The 7 T cell receptor beta chains listed next were all sequenced from one sample in a study of T-cell memory formation after mild COVID-19. TCRdb analysed the 5' RACE reads with MiXCR anew, one entry per CDR3 protein. The sample includes over 55,000 distinct CDR3 sequences, 12% of them seen just once. Sequenced input: PBMCs or a T cell subset sorted from them (not recorded which). All receptors come from a man between 18 and 35 years old who had mild COVID-19 (a few samples of this study predate the infection). Cell type and time point are not known.

This chain joins TRBV12-3 or TRBV12-4 and TRBJ1-1; D gene unclear. This CDR3 contains 13 residues. V lost 7 bases, J lost 0 bases, and 9 bases lay in between. The DNA of the CDR3 is TGTGCCAGCACTGGGATCTTGAACACTGAAGCTTTCTTT. This translates into CASTGILNTEAFF.

In this sample, this clonotype turned up many times. This chain uses TRBV7-9 with TRBJ1-1; D gene ambiguous. From germline, CDR1 is SEHNR and CDR2 FQNEAQ (reference sequence). Trimming shortened V by 5 bases and J by 6 bases, and 19 bases separated the two germline ends. This CDR3 is built from 15 residues. CDR3 region: CASSPGSGRVPEAFF. CDR3 bases: TGTGCCAGCAGCCCCGGTAGTGGGCGGGTCCCTGAAGCTTTCTTT. The whole variable domain, filled in from reference TRBV7-9 and TRBJ1-1, reads DTGVSQNPRHKITKRGQNVTFRCDPISEHNRLYWYRQTLGQGPEFLTYFQNEAQLEKSRLLSDRFSAERPKGSFSTLEIQRTEQGDSAMYLCASSPGSGRVPEAFFGQGTRLTVV.

The chain recombines TRBV7-2 with TRBJ2-7; possibly TRBD2 for D (6 bases). CDR3 size: 14 residues. Per the germline V gene, CDR1 is SGHTA and CDR2 is FQGNSA. Trimming removed 5 bases from V and 6 bases from J, with 17 bases in between. The CDR3 DNA sequence: TGTGCCAGCAGCCATAGCGGATTTGGGTCCGAGCAGTACGTC. This gives the protein CASSHSGFGSEQYV.

There are a few counts of this clonotype. The V and J genes are TRBV6-5 and TRBJ2-2; D remains ambiguous. Germline V gene lookup returns CDR1 MNHEY and CDR2 SVGAGI. V lost 0 bases to trimming and J lost 6 bases, with 17 bases between them. The CDR3 spans 17 residues. This chain's CDR3 is CASSYSRALSAAGELFF. The CDR3 region has the DNA TGTGCCAGCAGTTACTCGAGAGCGTTGAGCGCGGCCGGGGAGCTGTTTTTT.

This clonotype was counted at least ten times. V gene TRBV5-1 combines with J gene TRBJ2-7; D remains unclear. Germline CDR1 and CDR2: SGHRS and YFSETQ. This CDR3 is built from 16 residues. With 1 base removed from V and 2 bases from J, the gap between germline ends came to 16 bases. CDR3 sequence: CASSLSSFGEAYEQYV. CDR3 sequence (DNA): TGCGCCAGCAGCTTGTCGTCATTCGGCGAAGCCTACGAGCAGTACGTC.

This clonotype has only a few counts. The chain combines TRBV5-1 with TRBJ2-3; 11 bases are a match to TRBD2. The J segment lost 4 bases and the V segment lost 4 bases, leaving 14 bases of the junction unmatched. This CDR3 spans 18 amino acids. Germline values: CDR1 SGHRS, CDR2 YFSETQ. CDR3 residues: CASSPGVAGGPGADTQYF. The CDR3 region has the DNA TGCGCCAGCAGCCCAGGGGTAGCGGGGGGGCCGGGCGCAGATACGCAGTATTTT.

This clonotype was detected a few times. This sequence joins TRBV9 and TRBJ2-7; the D is unclear. This CDR3 is built from 15 residues. The germline V gene encodes CDR1 SGDLS and CDR2 YYNGEE. V was cut by 0 bases and J by 4 bases, with 14 bases left in between. CDR3 region: CASSVDASRSYEQYF. The CDR3 DNA is TGTGCCAGCAGCGTAGATGCTTCCCGGTCGTACGAGCAGTACTTC. The full variable domain, rest sourced from reference TRBV9 and TRBJ2-7, is DSGVTQTPKHLITATGQRVTLRCSPRSGDLSVYWYQQSLDQGLQFLIQYYNGEERAKGNILERFSAQQFPDLHSELNLSSLELGDSALYFCASSVDASRSYEQYFGPGTRLTVT.